These T cell receptor beta chains were read from a single sample in a study of CD8+CD57+ T cells in acquired aplastic anemia. TCRdb re-called the reads through MiXCR, storing one row per CDR3 protein. Counted here are around 120,000 distinct CDR3 sequences, approximately 36% occurring once; the ten biggest clones make up over 2%. The specimen was sorted CD4+, CD8+, or CD8+CD57+ T cells (not recorded which) from PBMCs. These receptors came from a human donor with aplastic anemia. Each CDR3 is given with its conserved first and last residue. D genes are given only for firm matches. A clone size is listed for some rows: how often the clone was seen (once, few, many), or a class if it is expanded.

V gene: TRBV6-1
clone size: few
D gene: NA
J gene: TRBJ2-7
CDR3 protein: CASSAGNSRSYEQYF
CDR3 DNA: TGTGCCAGCAGTGCAGGGAACAGCCGCTCCTACGAGCAGTACTTC

V gene: TRBV6-5
clone size: NA
D gene: NA
J gene: TRBJ2-1
CDR3 protein: CASSYTGYNEQFF
CDR3 DNA: TGTGCCAGCAGCTACACGGGTTACAATGAGCAGTTCTTC

V gene: TRBV24-1
clone size: NA
D gene: NA
J gene: TRBJ2-3
CDR3 protein: CATSATGIVDTQYF
CDR3 DNA: TGTGCCACCAGTGCAACGGGGATTGTGGATACGCAGTATTTT

V gene: TRBV19
clone size: NA
D gene: NA
J gene: TRBJ1-2
CDR3 protein: CASSSKGTNGYNYGYTF
CDR3 DNA: TGTGCCAGTAGTTCCAAAGGGACAAACGGCTATAACTATGGCTACACCTTC

V gene: TRBV20-1
clone size: NA
D gene: NA
J gene: TRBJ1-6
CDR3 protein: CSARTQFPSPLHF
CDR3 DNA: TGCAGTGCCCGGACGCAATTTCCTTCACCCCTCCACTTT

V gene: TRBV4-1
clone size: NA
D gene: NA
J gene: TRBJ1-4
CDR3 protein: CASSHPQDRLTNEKLFF
CDR3 DNA: TGCGCCAGCAGCCACCCTCAGGACCGCTTAACTAATGAAAAACTGTTTTTT

V gene: TRBV7-6
clone size: many
D gene: NA
J gene: TRBJ1-3
CDR3 protein: CASFPLGSGNTIYF
CDR3 DNA: TGTGCCAGCTTCCCCTTGGGGTCCGGAAACACCATATATTTT

V gene: TRBV15
clone size: NA
D gene: NA
J gene: TRBJ2-7
CDR3 protein: CATSSQQASYEQYF
CDR3 DNA: TGTGCCACCAGCAGTCAACAGGCCTCCTACGAGCAGTACTTC

V gene: TRBV20-1
clone size: many
D gene: NA
J gene: TRBJ2-4
CDR3 protein: CSASPSGTSRDIQYF
CDR3 DNA: TGCAGTGCTAGCCCTTCCGGGACATCGAGGGACATTCAGTACTTC

V gene: TRBV20-1
clone size: NA
D gene: NA
J gene: TRBJ1-1
CDR3 protein: CSARDLWQGSTEAFF
CDR3 DNA: TGCAGTGCTAGAGATCTCTGGCAGGGAAGCACTGAAGCTTTCTTT

V gene: TRBV28
clone size: few
D gene: NA
J gene: TRBJ1-1
CDR3 protein: CASSSPSGGSGTEAFF
CDR3 DNA: TGTGCCAGCAGTTCCCCATCTGGGGGTTCCGGCACTGAAGCTTTCTTT

V gene: TRBV2
clone size: NA
D gene: NA
J gene: TRBJ2-7
CDR3 protein: CARGLGGPYEQYF
CDR3 DNA: TGTGCCAGGGGGTTGGGGGGGCCCTACGAGCAGTACTTC

V gene: TRBV10-3
clone size: many
D gene: TRBD2
J gene: TRBJ2-7
CDR3 protein: CAISGSSGGSYEQYF
CDR3 DNA: TGTGCCATCAGTGGTTCTAGCGGGGGGTCCTACGAGCAGTACTTC